This T cell receptor beta chain stems from a study of cytomegalovirus exposure and HLA in healthy donors. About the research overall: The approximately 120 validation repertoires used the same platform as the approximately 670 first-cohort repertoires, a later analysis reported.

To note about this clone: Its specificity is not known.

Looked up from germline, CDR1 is SGDLS and CDR2 is YYNGEE. The CDR3 covers 9 residues. Trimming took 6 bases from V and 14 from J, leaving 11 bases between them. Study-wide points: Cytomegalovirus association was assigned to approximately 180 TCR beta chains. Published work reported that the classifier diagnosed cytomegalovirus status with high specificity and sensitivity.

The repertoire was sequenced with immunoSEQ multiplex PCR; TCRdb's copy has only in-frame clones and lacks some. The sample lists some 130,000 clones, around nine tenths occurring once. The TCR was taken from a man aged 25-45 years in good health and CMV-seronegative. V gene TRBV9 combines with J gene TRBJ1-2; D is undetermined. Sequenced sample: PBMCs. The CDR3, as DNA: TGTGCCAGCACCCCAGGAAAAACCTTC. Translated, it gives CASTPGKTF.